This TCR beta chain was captured in a study of cytomegalovirus exposure and HLA in healthy donors. Study background: Earlier work reported 100 million to 130 million unique TCR beta sequences from about 200 million T cells.

Donors likely had unrecorded immune exposures despite being nominally healthy when sampled. PCR primers comprised 60 Vbeta and 13 Jbeta primers. Original processing methods: Later analysis identified 80 million to 85 million unique TCR beta chains, 9 million to 13 million shared. Clones were sequenced by immunoSEQ multiplex PCR, and TCRdb holds only the in-frame ones, with some missing. V and J calls and clone size are those listed in that table; D and trimming were worked out from the DNA. The sample yields approximately 200,000 clones, around four fifths seen once. The specimen sequenced was PBMCs. The source of this sequence is a woman in her forties or fifties in good health and CMV-seropositive.

The CDR3 DNA reads as TGTGCCAGTAGGCCACTACTAGGACACAATGAGCAGTTCTTC. It is translated as CASRPLLGHNEQFF. The chain couples TRBV19 to TRBJ2-1, with TRBD2 as a possible D gene (5 bases). Germline V lookup: CDR1 LNHDA, CDR2 SQIVND (reference sequence). The CDR3 is made up of 14 amino acids. Trimming left V 6 bases short and J 5 bases short, with 14 bases between.